A selection of T cell receptor beta chains follows, all from one sample in a study of T cell repertoires in ileal Crohn's disease. Libraries were prepared by immunoSEQ multiplex PCR; TCRdb keeps only in-frame clonotypes and omits some of them. The sample lists some 9,400 clones, roughly three quarters occurring once. Sample: ileal tissue. These receptor sequences come from an adult with Crohn's disease. Both conserved end residues are part of each CDR3.

v_call: TRBV30; cdr3_length: 15; cdr3_aa: CAWSVRGYSADTQYF
v_call: TRBV6-5; cdr3_length: 12; cdr3_aa: CASSASGYEQYF
v_call: TRBV9; cdr3_length: 14; cdr3_aa: CASSPRLASDTQYF
v_call: TRBV7-3; cdr3_length: 15; cdr3_aa: CASSLTSSGTGELFF
v_call: TRBV7-8; cdr3_length: 17; cdr3_aa: CASSLGTGGLGSYEQYF
v_call: TRBV28; cdr3_length: 14; cdr3_aa: CASTSRRGVYEQYF
v_call: TRBV25-1; cdr3_length: 12; cdr3_aa: CASSEGTGKAFF
v_call: TRBV5-1; cdr3_length: 15; cdr3_aa: CASSLESGRGYEQYF
v_call: TRBV30; cdr3_length: 14; cdr3_aa: CAWSVGSGGYEQYF
v_call: TRBV28; cdr3_length: 15; cdr3_aa: CASSSSLDRANEQFF
v_call: TRBV5-4; cdr3_length: 17; cdr3_aa: CASSYGTSGGIGKTQYF
v_call: TRBV19; cdr3_length: 15; cdr3_aa: CASSGGTSTKNIQYF
v_call: TRBV7-2; cdr3_length: 17; cdr3_aa: CASSLLAGLRGTDTQYF
v_call: TRBV10-1; cdr3_length: 12; cdr3_aa: CASGQGSYEQYF
v_call: TRBV4-3; cdr3_length: 15; cdr3_aa: CASSPRQGSGNTIYF
v_call: TRBV11-2; cdr3_length: 15; cdr3_aa: CASSLFIGISYEQYF